Ten or more counts support the clone carrying this TCR beta chain. The antigen is undetermined. This entry comes from a study of T-cell memory formation after mild COVID-19. About the study: TCR clusters mostly belonged to single donors. Broader study findings: Shrinking CD4+ clones resided mostly in CM and EM, and CD8+ ones in EMRA.

One entry per CDR3 protein results from TCRdb running MiXCR on the 5' RACE reads. This table has 380,000 or so distinct CDR3 sequences, over 13% appearing once. This TCR was sampled from a man aged 18 to 35 who had mild COVID-19 (a few samples of this study predate the infection). Cell type and time point are not known. The specimen was PBMCs or a T cell subset sorted from them (not recorded which).

CDR3: CASSQDEDRTETQYF. CDR3 coding DNA: TGCGCCAGCAGCCAAGACGAGGACAGGACCGAGACCCAGTACTTC. The chain joins TRBV4-1 to TRBJ2-5, with 7 bases that match TRBD1. Germline-derived CDR1 and CDR2 are MGHRA and YSYEKL. This CDR3 has 15 residues. Unmatched junction bases numbered 6, after V lost 0 bases and J lost 5 bases.